This TCR beta chain was obtained from a study of blood T cell repertoires in COVID-19. Study information: The United States, Italy and Spain were the sources of the acute and convalescent COVID-19 samples. In each case, the material was cDNA or gDNA derived from T cells, B-cell-depleted T cells, or PBMCs.

Trimming removed 5 bases from V and 6 bases from J; junction bases left unmatched: 6. The germline gives CDR1 MNHEY, CDR2 SVGEGT. The CDR3 is 16 amino acids. Seattle patients were enrolled during active infection and followed longitudinally. Original processing methods: Scientists estimated how many nucleated cells there were by amplifying reference gene primers. Sequencing was performed with immunoSEQ multiplex PCR; in TCRdb, only in-frame clones are kept and a portion is missing. The V and J calls and the clone size are those of that table, but D and trimming were determined from the DNA. Seen here are about 180,000 clones, roughly three quarters observed once, and the top ten hold 10% to 15%.

The V call is TRBV6-2 or TRBV6-3, the J call TRBJ2-2; 13 bases align to TRBD2. The sample taken for sequencing was peripheral blood. The sequence was obtained from a woman of 80 years or more with COVID-19, enrolled during active disease. CDR3 loop: CASSPGTSGVAGELFF. In nucleotides, the CDR3 is TGTGCCAGCAGTCCCGGGACTAGCGGGGTGGCCGGGGAGCTGTTTTTT.